This T cell receptor beta chain comes out of a study of CD8+ T cells in alopecia areata. Study context: Treated patients were dosed with oral tofacitinib, taking 5 to 10 mg twice daily. Tofacitinib treatment spanned 6 to 18 months, with 6 months off drug afterward. Whole-study findings and limits: Greater clonality was observed in lesional scalp samples, especially alopecia totalis/universalis, versus normal scalp.

Following extraction, RNA underwent reverse transcription to cDNA, which served as the sequencing template. Sequencing used immunoSEQ multiplex PCR; TCRdb keeps in-frame clones, though not all of them. This sample yields 150,000 to 190,000 clones, of which about 53% are seen a single time; 15% to 20% belongs to the top ten. With respect to this clone: Its antigen remains unknown.

The CDR3 runs 14 residues. The V and J ends lost 4 bases and 3 bases respectively, with 10 bases between them. Germline V gene data show CDR1 as SGHRS and CDR2 as YFSETQ. This receptor was identified in a human donor with alopecia areata. The sequences come from CD8+ T cells sorted from blood, collected at week 0. This sequence joins TRBV5-1 and TRBJ2-2; no clear D. The CDR3 is CASSQKDYTGELFF. The DNA of the CDR3 is TGCGCCAGCAGCCAAAAAGACTACACCGGGGAGCTGTTTTTT.